These 29 T cell receptor beta chains originate from one sample sequenced in a study of cytomegalovirus exposure and HLA in healthy donors. This PCR relied on a set of 60 Vbeta primers and 13 Jbeta primers. The repertoire was sequenced with immunoSEQ multiplex PCR; TCRdb's copy has only in-frame clones and lacks some. The sample consists of under 90,000 clones, 70% to 85% of them appearing once. The specimen was PBMCs. The receptors shown here come from a woman in her thirties or forties in good health and CMV-seronegative.

In its sample, this clone was seen once. The J gene is TRBJ1-1, the V gene TRBV30; D ambiguous. The V and J ends lost 0 bases and 0 bases respectively, with 5 bases between them. The CDR3 is made up of 13 amino acids. CDR1 is GTSNPN, CDR2 SVGIG, per germline (reference sequence). CDR3 protein: CAWSVSLNTEAFF. In DNA, the CDR3 is TGTGCCTGGAGTGTAAGCCTGAACACTGAAGCTTTCTTT.

The chain has TRBV11-1 and TRBJ1-1; 9 bases are shared with TRBD1. CDR1 is SGHAT, CDR2 FQDESV, per germline (reference sequence). V was pared by 4 bases and J by 1 base, with 1 base of the junction left unmatched. The CDR3 sequence is 14 residues long. This CDR3 reads CASSSDRGNTEAFF. The CDR3 coding sequence is TGTGCCAGCAGCTCGGACAGGGGGAACACTGAAGCTTTCTTT.

This chain joins TRBV15 and TRBJ1-1; TRBD1 matches 12 bases. Per germline, CDR1 LNHNV and CDR2 YYDKDF (reference sequence). V gave up 0 bases and J gave up 10 bases; unmatched junction bases: 9. There are 16 residues in the CDR3. CDR3 in amino acids: CATSRDRGQGALGAFF. The CDR3 bases are TGTGCCACCAGCAGAGATCGGGGACAGGGGGCGTTGGGAGCTTTCTTT.

This rearrangement joins TRBV9 to TRBJ2-3; tentatively, D is TRBD1 (6 bases). Trimming took off 3 bases at V and 3 bases at J, with 17 bases between the two ends. Germline V lookup: CDR1 SGDLS, CDR2 YYNGEE. The CDR3 length is 16 residues. The CDR3 DNA sequence: TGTGCCAGCAGCGAAAGAGGGGGTGGATGGACAGATACGCAGTATTTT. Amino acids: CASSERGGGWTDTQYF.

V gene TRBV28 combines with J gene TRBJ2-7, with a tentative D call TRBD1 (5 bases). Looked up from germline, CDR1 is MDHEN and CDR2 is SYDVKM. The CDR3 has 11 residues. Trimming cost V 10 bases and J 7 bases, with 14 bases left between them. This CDR3 is CAISARTEQYF. CDR3 bases: TGTGCCATTTCCGCCCGGACAGAGCAGTACTTC.

A single count supports this clone. The rearrangement joins TRBV18 to TRBJ1-4; D unclear. The CDR3 is made up of 13 amino acids. Germline V lookup: CDR1 KGHSH, CDR2 LQKENI. The V gene lost 3 bases and the J gene lost 8 bases, with 10 bases spanning the gap. Written as DNA, the CDR3 is TGTGCCAGCTCACCCGGGAGGGAAGAAAAACTGTTTTTT. Its translation is CASSPGREEKLFF.

This sequence joins TRBV20-1 and TRBJ2-3; D remains unclear. The CDR3 length is 11 residues. The germline gives CDR1 DFQATT, CDR2 SNEGSKA (reference sequence). V lost 4 bases to trimming and J lost 6 bases, with 8 bases between them. CDR3 in amino acids: CSATMRDTQYF. DNA of the CDR3: TGCAGTGCTACGATGAGGGATACGCAGTATTTT.

V and J are TRBV7-2 and TRBJ1-1; D ambiguous. Germline values: CDR1 SGHTA, CDR2 FQGNSA. The V end lost 1 base, the J end lost 0 bases, and 9 bases lay between the germline ends. The CDR3 totals 15 residues. CDR3 nucleotide sequence: TGTGCCAGCAGCTTAGGGTTCCGGTTGAACACTGAAGCTTTCTTT. The encoded protein is CASSLGFRLNTEAFF. The whole variable domain, remainder taken from reference TRBV7-2 and TRBJ1-1, is GAGVSQSPSNKVTEKGKDVELRCDPISGHTALYWYRQSLGQGLEFLIYFQGNSAPDKSGLPSDRFSAERTGGSVSTLTIQRTQQEDSAVYLCASSLGFRLNTEAFFGQGTRLTVV.

CDR3 in amino acids: CASSRNPADRATYGYTF. In nucleotides, the CDR3 is TGCGCCAGCAGCCGCAACCCAGCGGACAGAGCCACCTATGGCTACACCTTC. The rearrangement uses TRBV5-1 and TRBJ1-2; possible D gene TRBD1, 6 bases. This CDR3 has 17 amino acids. Trimming cost V 4 bases and J 4 bases, with 23 bases left between them. CDR1 is SGHRS and CDR2 is YFSETQ in the germline V gene.

The V and J genes are TRBV6-1 and TRBJ2-7; 7 bases fit TRBD1. V lost 5 bases to trimming and J lost 0 bases; unmatched junction nucleotides: 7. This CDR3 comprises 15 residues. Per germline, CDR1 MNHNS and CDR2 SASEGT. This chain's CDR3 is CASSPGTAFSYEQYF. The DNA for the CDR3 is TGTGCCAGCAGTCCCGGGACAGCGTTCTCCTACGAGCAGTACTTC.

V and J are TRBV9 and TRBJ2-1; D may be TRBD2 (6 bases). CDR1 and CDR2 (germline): SGDLS, YYNGEE. Trimming took 0 bases from V and 5 from J, leaving 12 bases between them. The CDR3 has 15 residues. Here the CDR3 reads CASSVVGSGDNEQFF. The CDR3 DNA is TGTGCCAGCAGCGTAGTTGGTAGCGGAGACAATGAGCAGTTCTTC.

This clone was seen a few times. This chain connects TRBV7-7 to TRBJ2-1; 12 bases are a match to TRBD2. This CDR3 contains 15 residues. CDR1 is SSHAT and CDR2 is FNYEAQ in the germline V gene (reference sequence). V trimming: 5 bases; J trimming: 7 bases; junction bases outside the gene matches: 6. Here the CDR3 reads CASSPGGTSGNEQFF. As DNA, the CDR3 is TGTGCCAGCAGCCCAGGGGGGACTAGCGGGAATGAGCAGTTCTTC.

The rearrangement uses TRBV28 and TRBJ2-2, with TRBD1 matching 7 bases. With 7 bases clipped from V and 0 bases from J, the junction kept 5 bases outside the gene matches. Germline V CDR1 and CDR2: MDHEN, SYDVKM. This CDR3 has 15 amino acids. CDR3: CASIPGQTNTGELFF. DNA for the CDR3: TGTGCCAGCATACCGGGACAGACGAACACCGGGGAGCTGTTTTTT.

This clone was seen once. The rearrangement uses TRBV6-1 and TRBJ2-2; 7 nucleotides line up with TRBD1. The CDR3 is made up of 15 amino acids. Germline CDR1 reads MNHNS; CDR2 reads SASEGT. V trimming: 7 bases; J trimming: 1 base; junction bases outside the gene matches: 6. The CDR3 region is CASTRTGENTGELFF. CDR3 nucleotides: TGTGCCAGCACCCGGACAGGCGAGAACACCGGGGAGCTGTTTTTT.

The genes are TRBV15 and TRBJ1-1; possible D gene TRBD1, 6 bases. Trimming stripped 3 bases from V and 1 base from J, with 15 bases between. There are 16 residues in the CDR3. Germline V gene data show CDR1 as LNHNV and CDR2 as YYDKDF (reference sequence). CDR3: CATSRRGGRGNTEAFF. CDR3 sequence (DNA): TGTGCCACCAGCAGGAGGGGGGGAAGGGGGAACACTGAAGCTTTCTTT.

The chain carries TRBV6-1 and TRBJ2-7, with a weak D call TRBD2 (5 bases). Trimming took off 6 bases at V and 3 bases at J, with 15 bases between the two ends. Germline CDR1 MNHNS, CDR2 SASEGT. The CDR3 loop spans 14 amino acids. The CDR3: CASRPEDSGYEQYF. The DNA of the CDR3 is TGTGCCAGCAGACCTGAGGACTCGGGCTACGAGCAGTACTTC.

The V call is TRBV5-1, the J call TRBJ1-6; 8 bases are a match to TRBD1. Per germline, CDR1 SGHRS and CDR2 YFSETQ. The CDR3 is 16 amino acids. J was trimmed by 13 bases and V by 4 bases; bases with no gene match: 16. CDR3 sequence reads: CASSQGQGVGGSPLHF. The CDR3 region has the DNA TGCGCCAGCAGCCAAGGACAGGGTGTCGGTGGTTCCCCCCTCCACTTT.

The chain employs TRBV7-2 and TRBJ1-1, with D uncertain. The CDR3 loop spans 13 amino acids. Per germline, CDR1 SGHTA and CDR2 FQGNSA. Trimming stripped 3 bases from V and 3 bases from J, with 8 bases between. The CDR3 loop is CASSFGWDTEAFF. For the CDR3, the DNA is TGTGCCAGCAGCTTCGGGTGGGACACTGAAGCTTTCTTT.

The chain links TRBV7-2 to TRBJ2-1, with no clear D. The CDR3 length is 17 residues. CDR1 and CDR2 from the germline V gene are SGHTA and FQGNSA. Trimming shortened V by 0 bases and J by 0 bases, and 12 bases separated the two germline ends. CDR3 region: CASSLAMTRASYNEQFF. DNA for the CDR3: TGTGCCAGCAGCTTAGCCATGACTCGAGCCTCCTACAATGAGCAGTTCTTC.

This clone was detected only a few times. The V call is TRBV7-3, the J call TRBJ2-1, with D unresolved. The CDR3 extends over 14 amino acids. Per germline, CDR1 SGHTA and CDR2 FQGTGA. V gave up 1 base and J gave up 8 bases, with 12 bases separating them. Written as DNA, the CDR3 is TGTGCCAGCAGCTTAAGTGGCGGAGTCCATGAGCAGTTCTTC. It encodes CASSLSGGVHEQFF.

This clone was seen more than once but under ten times. This rearrangement joins TRBV5-1 to TRBJ2-5, with TRBD2 matching 9 bases. Looked up from germline, CDR1 is SGHRS and CDR2 is YFSETQ. V dropped 5 bases and J dropped 4; count of bases not matched to a gene: 9. This CDR3 spans 15 amino acids. CDR3 loop: CASRSTGLALETQYF. CDR3 nucleotide sequence: TGCGCCAGCAGATCGACGGGACTAGCTTTAGAGACCCAGTACTTC.

This CDR3 reads CASSSTLRTYEQYF. The DNA of the CDR3 is TGTGCCAGCAGTTCCACCCTGAGGACCTACGAGCAGTACTTC. The chain has TRBV28 and TRBJ2-7, with unresolved D. Trimming left V 4 bases short and J 2 bases short, with 12 bases between. The germline V gene encodes CDR1 MDHEN and CDR2 SYDVKM. The CDR3 is made up of 14 amino acids.

This sequence joins TRBV18 and TRBJ2-1; 8 bases are a match to TRBD1. This CDR3 spans 14 amino acids. V trimming: 5 bases; J trimming: 7 bases; junction bases outside the gene matches: 7. CDR1 and CDR2 (germline): KGHSH, LQKENI. Written as DNA, the CDR3 is TGTGCCAGCTCATCTGGACAGGGTCAGAATGAGCAGTTCTTC. Amino acid sequence: CASSSGQGQNEQFF.

The chain uses TRBV6-4 and TRBJ1-6; 10 nucleotides match TRBD1. This CDR3 is built from 15 residues. The germline gives CDR1 MRHNA, CDR2 SNTAGT. Germline trimming cut 3 bases from V and 8 bases from J; bases unmatched to any gene: 4. The CDR3 reads CASSEETGGDSPLHF. The CDR3 DNA reads as TGTGCCAGCAGTGAGGAGACAGGGGGCGATTCACCCCTCCACTTT.

The V call is TRBV10-1, the J call TRBJ1-3, with D hard to call. The V gene's germline CDR1 is WNHNN and CDR2 SYGVQD (reference sequence). Between the trimmed V and J ends, which lost 0 bases and 2 bases, there was a span of 11 bases. The CDR3 contains 16 residues. The CDR3 loop is CASSESVSVPGNTIYF. The CDR3 coding sequence is TGCGCCAGCAGTGAGTCGGTATCGGTCCCTGGAAACACCATATATTTT.

This chain joins TRBV7-2 and TRBJ2-7; 7 positions agree with TRBD1. The germline gives CDR1 SGHTA, CDR2 FQGNSA. V dropped 7 bases and J dropped 3; count of bases not matched to a gene: 9. This CDR3 has 14 residues. The CDR3 region has the DNA TGTGCCAGCAAAAAGGGGGCGTTGGGCTACGAGCAGTACTTC. Translation: CASKKGALGYEQYF.

The chain recombines TRBV28 with TRBJ1-1, with no clear D. CDR1 and CDR2 from the germline V gene are MDHEN and SYDVKM. With 2 bases removed from V and 0 bases from J, the gap between germline ends came to 10 bases. The CDR3 is 15 amino acids. The CDR3 sequence is CASSLEYGLNTEAFF. CDR3 DNA sequence: TGTGCCAGCAGTTTAGAGTACGGTTTGAACACTGAAGCTTTCTTT.

The chain uses TRBV5-1 and TRBJ2-3; 9 nucleotides match TRBD2. The CDR3 totals 14 residues. Germline V gives CDR1 SGHRS, CDR2 YFSETQ. V lost 6 bases and J lost 5; bases outside the gene matches: 7. The CDR3 loop is CASKAGGPLDTQYF. The CDR3, as DNA: TGCGCCAGCAAAGCGGGGGGCCCGTTAGATACGCAGTATTTT.

There are a few counts of this clone. V gene TRBV29-1 combines with J gene TRBJ1-1; TRBD1 might be the D (6 bases). This CDR3 contains 13 residues. V was cut by 0 bases and J by 4 bases, with 9 bases left in between. Germline CDR1 reads SQVTM; CDR2 reads ANQGSEA. This chain's CDR3 is CSVEEGTITEAFF. The CDR3 bases are TGCAGCGTTGAAGAAGGGACAATCACTGAAGCTTTCTTT.